These 32 T cell receptor beta chains originate from one sample sequenced in a study of T cell responses to AZD1222 COVID-19 vaccine. TCRdb's table, derived via immunoSEQ multiplex PCR, lists solely in-frame clones and lacks some. The data contain 68,000 or so clones, 80% to 85% of them seen just once; the ten biggest clones take up around an eighth. This material consisted of peripheral blood, taken on day 0 of AZD1222 vaccination. All receptors derive from an adult in good health.

The CDR3 DNA is TGTGCCAGCAGCTTAGTGCGTAGCGGCTCCTACGAGCAGTACTTC. This encodes CASSLVRSGSYEQYF. The rearrangement uses TRBV7-9 and TRBJ2-7; D might be TRBD2 (6 bases). V lost 1 base and J 0 bases, leaving 10 bases between the germline ends. The length of the CDR3 is 15 residues. Germline V lookup: CDR1 SEHNR, CDR2 FQNEAQ (reference sequence).

This clone was seen a few times. V gene TRBV7-8 combines with J gene TRBJ1-2; D may be TRBD1 (5 bases). CDR1 and CDR2 from the germline V gene are SGHVS and FQNEAQ. The length of the CDR3 is 15 residues. Trimming left V 1 base short and J 4 bases short, with 13 bases between. In DNA form, the CDR3 reads TGTGCCAGCAGCTTAGGGAGGAGGGGAGGCTATGGCTACACCTTC. Its protein is CASSLGRRGGYGYTF.

The chain combines TRBV24-1 with TRBJ1-2, with 8 bases fitting TRBD1. J gave up 6 bases and V 3 bases, and 14 bases lay outside the gene matches. The germline V gene encodes CDR1 KGHDR and CDR2 SFDVKD. This CDR3 has 17 amino acids. Here the CDR3 DNA reads TGTGCCACCAGTGATATGGGGGTCGGACAGGGACCACATGGCTACACCTTC. The encoded protein is CATSDMGVGQGPHGYTF.

This clone was counted a few times. The V call is TRBV5-6, the J call TRBJ2-5, with D uncertain. CDR3 length: 15 residues. Germline CDR1 and CDR2: SGHDT and YYEEEE. V shed 0 bases and J shed 0 bases, with 9 bases lying between them. For the CDR3, the DNA is TGTGCCAGCAGCTTGGTCCTAAGGGACCAAGAGACCCAGTACTTC. Amino acids: CASSLVLRDQETQYF.

This chain uses TRBV6-5 with TRBJ2-5; a possible D gene is TRBD2 (5 bases). Trimming stripped 7 bases from V and 5 bases from J, with 17 bases between. CDR1 is MNHEY and CDR2 is SVGAGI in the germline V gene. The length of the CDR3 is 14 residues. The CDR3 here is CASTPTAPGETQYF. Here the CDR3 DNA reads TGTGCCAGCACCCCTACGGCCCCGGGGGAGACCCAGTACTTC.

The CDR3 region is CSVEELTIDEQFF. The CDR3 DNA reads as TGCAGCGTTGAGGAGTTGACGATCGATGAGCAGTTCTTC. This chain uses TRBV29-1 with TRBJ2-1; D remains unclear. Trimming stripped 3 bases from V and 8 bases from J, with 14 bases between. CDR1 SQVTM and CDR2 ANQGSEA come from the germline V gene. The CDR3 loop spans 13 amino acids.

J is TRBJ1-1 and V is TRBV4-1; a weak D match, TRBD1 (6 bases). Trimming removed 4 bases at V and 0 bases at J, with 15 bases between. From germline, CDR1 is MGHRA and CDR2 YSYEKL. The CDR3 extends over 16 amino acids. CDR3 sequence: CASSLSEGVLNTEAFF. The CDR3 bases are TGCGCCAGCAGCCTAAGTGAGGGGGTCCTGAACACTGAAGCTTTCTTT.

The genes are TRBV29-1 and TRBJ2-1; D gene unclear. The germline V gene has CDR1 SQVTM and CDR2 ANQGSEA. The V and J ends lost 5 bases and 10 bases respectively, with 12 bases between them. This CDR3 region has 11 residues. CDR3 sequence reads: CSVLQPWEQFF. CDR3 bases: TGCAGCGTTCTCCAACCTTGGGAGCAGTTCTTC.

The CDR3 DNA reads as TGTGCCAGCAGTCTATCTTCGGGGATCGGGGACGAGCAGTACTTC. This encodes CASSLSSGIGDEQYF. The chain combines TRBV6-2 or TRBV6-3 with TRBJ2-7; weak D call: TRBD2 (5 bases). Germline V gives CDR1 MNHEY, CDR2 SVGEGT. The CDR3 covers 15 residues. Trimming took off 5 bases at V and 5 bases at J, with 19 bases between the two ends.

This chain connects TRBV23-1 to TRBJ1-1; D might be TRBD1 (5 bases). TRBV23-1 is assigned to the ORF class and has an uncertain function. V was cut by 2 bases and J by 1 base, with 20 bases left in between. The CDR3 is 18 residues long. The CDR3 loop reads CASSQTLTGRPPNTEAFF. CDR3 DNA: TGCGCCAGCAGTCAAACCCTGACGGGGCGGCCGCCGAACACTGAAGCTTTCTTT.

V and J are TRBV2 and TRBJ2-7, with 11 bases lining up with TRBD2. Germline V gene lookup returns CDR1 SNHLY and CDR2 FYNNEI. V shed 7 bases, J shed 2 bases, and the junction held 13 bases outside the gene matches. This CDR3 is 17 amino acids long. CDR3 sequence: CASTTIPPTSGTYEQYF. CDR3 sequence (DNA): TGTGCCAGCACAACGATCCCCCCGACTAGCGGGACCTACGAGCAGTACTTC.

This rearrangement joins TRBV9 to TRBJ2-1; possibly TRBD1 for D (6 bases). The length of the CDR3 is 12 residues. Trimming pared 0 bases from V and 9 bases from J, leaving 7 bases between. Germline loops: CDR1 SGDLS, CDR2 YYNGEE. CDR3 in DNA: TGTGCCAGCAGCGTAGCAGGGGTTGAGCAGTTCTTC. Translation gives CASSVAGVEQFF.

The chain recombines TRBV30 with TRBJ2-2; weak D call: TRBD1 (5 bases). The germline V gene has CDR1 GTSNPN and CDR2 SVGIG (reference sequence). The V end lost 1 base, the J end lost 4 bases, and 13 bases lay between the germline ends. CDR3 size: 15 residues. CDR3 DNA: TGTGCCTGGAGTGCAATCAGGGTAATCACCGGGGAGCTGTTTTTT. This sequence encodes CAWSAIRVITGELFF.

The chain carries TRBV4-1 and TRBJ2-2, with TRBD1 matching over 8 bases. Germline trimming cut 9 bases from V and 0 bases from J; bases unmatched to any gene: 6. The CDR3 runs to 15 residues. The germline gives CDR1 MGHRA, CDR2 YSYEKL. CDR3 coding DNA: TGCGCCAGTGGACAGGGAATCACGAACACCGGGGAGCTGTTTTTT. Its translation: CASGQGITNTGELFF.

The rearrangement uses TRBV5-4 and TRBJ2-5; 11 bases fit TRBD2. The CDR3 covers 16 residues. Trimming cost V 9 bases and J 4 bases; bases outside gene matches: 14. Germline V gives CDR1 SGHNT, CDR2 YYREEE (reference sequence). This CDR3 reads CATADPTSGVAETQYF. Here the CDR3 DNA reads TGTGCCACCGCCGATCCGACTAGCGGGGTAGCAGAGACCCAGTACTTC.

The CDR3 protein is CAGGTGQSEAFF. The DNA for the CDR3 is TGTGCCGGCGGGACAGGCCAATCCGAAGCTTTCTTT. The chain has TRBV10-3 and TRBJ1-1; TRBD1 matches at 8 bases. Germline-derived CDR1 and CDR2 are ENHRY and SYGVKD. V lost 11 bases, J lost 8 bases, and 10 bases stayed unmatched. The CDR3 has 12 residues.

In nucleotides, the CDR3 is TGTGCCAGCTCTCCAGCCCCGGGACAGGGCTACGAGCAGTACTTC. It encodes CASSPAPGQGYEQYF. The rearrangement joins TRBV18 to TRBJ2-7; the match to TRBD1 covers 9 bases. Germline loops: CDR1 KGHSH, CDR2 LQKENI. With 6 bases clipped from V and 3 bases from J, the junction kept 9 bases outside the gene matches. The CDR3 has 15 amino acids.

This chain connects TRBV13 to TRBJ1-4; the match to TRBD1 covers 7 bases. CDR3 length equals 16 residues. J was trimmed by 1 base and V by 5 bases; bases with no gene match: 7. The germline CDR1 and CDR2 sequences are PRHDT and FYEKMQ (reference sequence). CDR3 sequence reads: CASSRDRILTNEKLFF. The CDR3, as DNA: TGTGCCAGCAGCCGGGACAGAATCTTAACTAATGAAAAACTGTTTTTT. The entire variable domain, with the rest obtained from reference TRBV13 and TRBJ1-4, is as follows: AAGVIQSPRHLIKEKRETATLKCYPIPRHDTVYWYQQGPGQDPQFLISFYEKMQSDKGSIPDRFSAQQFSDYHSELNMSSLELGDSALYFCASSRDRILTNEKLFFGSGTQLSVL.

CDR3 in DNA: TGCGCCAGCGCGGGGGGGCCGGGCGAGACCCAGTACTTC. Translation gives CASAGGPGETQYF. The chain recombines TRBV5-1 with TRBJ2-5, with 9 bases aligning to TRBD2. Germline CDR1 SGHRS, CDR2 YFSETQ. This CDR3 contains 13 residues. Trimming at V came to 7 bases and at J to 5 bases, leaving 6 bases not matched to a gene.

This chain uses TRBV3-1 (or the pseudogene TRBV3-2) with TRBJ1-1; 8 bases agree with TRBD1. V lost 4 bases, J lost 6 bases, and 7 bases stayed unmatched. Germline values: CDR1 LGHDT, CDR2 YNNKEL (reference sequence). This CDR3 has 14 amino acids. CDR3 sequence: CASSREDREPEAFF. CDR3 in DNA: TGTGCCAGCAGCCGGGAGGACAGGGAACCTGAAGCTTTCTTT.

This chain joins TRBV7-9 and TRBJ1-1, with no clear D. Per germline, CDR1 SEHNR and CDR2 FQNEAQ (reference sequence). Trimming took off 1 base at V and 4 bases at J, with 4 bases between the two ends. The CDR3 covers 12 residues. CDR3 residues: CASSLVVTEAFF. DNA for the CDR3: TGTGCCAGCAGCTTAGTTGTCACTGAAGCTTTCTTT.

The V and J genes are TRBV10-2 and TRBJ1-4, with 10 bases aligning to TRBD1. Germline-derived CDR1 and CDR2 are WSHSY and SAAADI. The V gene end was trimmed by 6 bases and the J gene end by 7 bases; junction bases not matched to a gene: 8. CDR3 size: 15 residues. The CDR3 DNA sequence: TGCGCCAGCAGCGGGACAGGGGCTCGGGGTGAAAAACTGTTTTTT. Its protein is CASSGTGARGEKLFF.

V and J are TRBV7-2 and TRBJ2-5; 13 bases map to TRBD2. This CDR3 region has 15 residues. Trimming took 3 bases from V and 5 from J; bases not matched to a gene: 3. Germline V CDR1 and CDR2: SGHTA, FQGNSA. The CDR3 DNA reads as TGTGCCAGCAGCTTGACTAGCGGGGGGTGGGAGACCCAGTACTTC. Translating it yields CASSLTSGGWETQYF.

The rearrangement uses TRBV28 and TRBJ1-2; tentatively, D is TRBD1 (6 bases). V was pared by 3 bases and J by 4 bases, with 15 bases between. In germline, CDR1 is MDHEN, CDR2 SYDVKM. The CDR3 contains 15 residues. The DNA of the CDR3 is TGTGCCAGCAGTTTGTTACCGGGGGCGCGCTATGGCTACACCTTC. This encodes CASSLLPGARYGYTF.

The V and J genes are TRBV5-1 and TRBJ1-4; 10 bases agree with TRBD1. The CDR3 is 14 amino acids. J was trimmed by 8 bases and V by 3 bases; bases with no gene match: 4. The germline V gene has CDR1 SGHRS and CDR2 YFSETQ. In DNA, the CDR3 is TGCGCCAGCAGCTCGGGGACAGGGGAGGAAAAACTGTTTTTT. Translated: CASSSGTGEEKLFF.

The chain links TRBV6-6 to TRBJ2-1, with TRBD2 identical over 9 bases. Germline values: CDR1 MNHNY, CDR2 SVGAGI (reference sequence). This CDR3 is 14 amino acids long. CDR3 sequence (DNA): TGTGCTATTTCGGGCGGGGGGGTATACAATGAGCAGTTCTTC. Translation gives CAISGGGVYNEQFF.

V is TRBV28 and J is TRBJ2-1; possibly TRBD1 for D (5 bases). Germline V gene sequence: CDR1 MDHEN, CDR2 SYDVKM. V lost 5 bases and J 4 bases, leaving 6 bases between the germline ends. The CDR3 is 12 amino acids. CDR3 loop: CASSNRYNEQFF. Written as DNA, the CDR3 is TGTGCCAGCAGTAACAGGTACAATGAGCAGTTCTTC.

The V and J genes are TRBV12-5 and TRBJ1-1, with D unresolved. The V and J ends lost 6 bases and 5 bases respectively, with 13 bases between them. The CDR3 extends over 13 amino acids. Germline CDR1 and CDR2: LGHNT and FRNRAP. CDR3 bases: TGTGCTAGTGGCCCGACAATGCCAACTGAAGCTTTCTTT. Translated, it gives CASGPTMPTEAFF.

V is TRBV7-2 and J is TRBJ1-1; 7 nucleotides agree with TRBD1. Germline trimming cut 5 bases from V and 2 bases from J; bases unmatched to any gene: 14. Germline V gene data show CDR1 as SGHTA and CDR2 as FQGNSA. This CDR3 has 17 residues. The DNA of the CDR3 is TGTGCCAGCAGCCAGGGGGGCGCACAGGGTGAAAACACTGAAGCTTTCTTT. Protein: CASSQGGAQGENTEAFF.

V gene TRBV6-2 or TRBV6-3 combines with J gene TRBJ2-7; tentatively, D is TRBD2 (5 bases). The CDR3 has 14 amino acids. Germline CDR1 reads MNHEY; CDR2 reads SVGEGT. V was shortened by 0 bases and J by 2 bases, with 8 bases between the two germline ends. The CDR3 DNA follows: TGTGCCAGCAGTTACTCGGAGGAGGCCTACGAGCAGTACTTC. Protein: CASSYSEEAYEQYF.

The chain is built from TRBV7-8 and TRBJ1-5, with TRBD1 matching over 9 bases. Looked up from germline, CDR1 is SGHVS and CDR2 is FQNEAQ. Trimming cost V 1 base and J 6 bases; bases outside gene matches: 4. The CDR3 has 15 residues. The CDR3 is CASSLGDRVFQPQHF. CDR3 DNA sequence: TGTGCCAGCAGCTTAGGGGACAGGGTTTTTCAGCCCCAGCATTTT.

Here the CDR3 reads CASSRTAGYYGYTF. The CDR3 DNA reads as TGTGCCAGCAGTAGGACAGCGGGGTACTATGGCTACACCTTC. The gene calls are TRBV27 and TRBJ1-2; a possible D gene is TRBD1 (6 bases). Per germline, CDR1 MNHEY and CDR2 SMNVEV (reference sequence). V lost 5 bases, J lost 3 bases, and 13 bases lay in between. The CDR3 is 14 residues long.